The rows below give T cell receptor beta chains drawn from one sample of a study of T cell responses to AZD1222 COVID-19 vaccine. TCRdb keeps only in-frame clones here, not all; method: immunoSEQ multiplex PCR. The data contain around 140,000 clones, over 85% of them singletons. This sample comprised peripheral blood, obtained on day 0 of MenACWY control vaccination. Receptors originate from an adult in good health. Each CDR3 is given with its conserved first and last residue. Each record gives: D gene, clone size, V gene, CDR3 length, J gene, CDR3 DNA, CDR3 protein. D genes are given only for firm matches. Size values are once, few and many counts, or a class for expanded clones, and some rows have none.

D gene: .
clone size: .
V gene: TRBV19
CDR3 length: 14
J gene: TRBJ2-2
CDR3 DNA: TGTGCCAGTATTCATAAATGGAACACCGGGGAGCTGTTTTTT
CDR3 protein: CASIHKWNTGELFF

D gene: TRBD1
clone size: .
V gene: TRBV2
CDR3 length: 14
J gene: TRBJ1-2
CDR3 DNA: TGTGCCAGCAGAACCGACAGGGGCTCTAATGGCTACACCTTC
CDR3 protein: CASRTDRGSNGYTF

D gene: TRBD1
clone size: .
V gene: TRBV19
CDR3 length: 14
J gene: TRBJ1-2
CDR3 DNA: TGTGCCAGTAGTTTACAGGGGGCGGACTATGGCTACACCTTC
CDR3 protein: CASSLQGADYGYTF

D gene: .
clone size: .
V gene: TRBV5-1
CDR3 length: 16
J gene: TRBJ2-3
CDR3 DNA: TGCGCCAGCAGCTTGGGGCTAGCCCTTGGGACAGATACGCAGTATTTT
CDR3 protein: CASSLGLALGTDTQYF

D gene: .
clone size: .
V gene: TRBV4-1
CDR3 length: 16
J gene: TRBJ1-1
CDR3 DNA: TGCGCCAGCAGCCACTCCGCCCCGGGGACAAACACTGAAGCTTTCTTT
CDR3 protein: CASSHSAPGTNTEAFF

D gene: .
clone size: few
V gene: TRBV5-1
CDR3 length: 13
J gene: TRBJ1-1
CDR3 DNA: TGCGCCAGCAGGTCCCTTTCGAACACTGAAGCTTTCTTT
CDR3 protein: CASRSLSNTEAFF

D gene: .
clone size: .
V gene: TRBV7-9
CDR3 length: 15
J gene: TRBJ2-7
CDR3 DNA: TGTGCCAGCAGCTTAGGCAGCTACAGTCTCTACGAGCAGTACTTC
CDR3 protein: CASSLGSYSLYEQYF

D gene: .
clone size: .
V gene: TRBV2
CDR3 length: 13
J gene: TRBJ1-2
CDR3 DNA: TGTGCCAGCAGCGACCTGAGGGAGGGTGGCTACACCTTC
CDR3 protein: CASSDLREGGYTF

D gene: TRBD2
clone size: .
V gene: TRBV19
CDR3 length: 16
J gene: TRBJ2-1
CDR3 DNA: TGTGCCAGTAGTTCAAGAGGGGCTAGCGGTTACAATGAGCAGTTCTTC
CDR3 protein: CASSSRGASGYNEQFF

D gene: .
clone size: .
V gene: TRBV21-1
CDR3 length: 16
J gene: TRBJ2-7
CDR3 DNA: TGTGCCAGCAGCAAAGCTCATCTAGCGGAGATCTACGAGCAGTACTTC
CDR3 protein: CASSKAHLAEIYEQYF

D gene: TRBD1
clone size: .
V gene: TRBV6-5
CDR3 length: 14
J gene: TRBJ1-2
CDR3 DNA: TGTGCCAGCAGTAGGGGGACAGTGGGCTATGGCTACACCTTC
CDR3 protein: CASSRGTVGYGYTF

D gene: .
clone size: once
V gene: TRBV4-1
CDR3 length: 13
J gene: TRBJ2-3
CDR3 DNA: TGCGCCAGCAGCCAAGCCCTGTCAGATACGCAGTATTTT
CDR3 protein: CASSQALSDTQYF

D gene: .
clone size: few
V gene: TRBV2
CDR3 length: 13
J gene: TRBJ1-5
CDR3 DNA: TGTGCCAGCAGTGTTTGGGGGCATCAGCCCCAGCATTTT
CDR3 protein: CASSVWGHQPQHF

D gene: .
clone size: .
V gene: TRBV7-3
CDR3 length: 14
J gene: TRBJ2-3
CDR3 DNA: TGTGCCAGCAGCCTTGTTGGGGCTTTGGATACGCAGTATTTT
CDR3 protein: CASSLVGALDTQYF

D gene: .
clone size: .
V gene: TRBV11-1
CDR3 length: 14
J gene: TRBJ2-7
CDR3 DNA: TGTGCCAGCAGCTTCTTTTCTGAACGGGGCGAGCAGTACTTC
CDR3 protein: CASSFFSERGEQYF

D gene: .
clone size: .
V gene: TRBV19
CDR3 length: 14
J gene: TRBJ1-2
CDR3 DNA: TGTGCCAGTAAGCCGAGGGAACTACCGTATGGCTACACCTTC
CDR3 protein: CASKPRELPYGYTF

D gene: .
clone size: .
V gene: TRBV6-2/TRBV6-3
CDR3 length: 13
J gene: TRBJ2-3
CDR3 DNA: TGTGCCAGCAGTTACACAGGGCCAGATACGCAGTATTTT
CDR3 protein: CASSYTGPDTQYF

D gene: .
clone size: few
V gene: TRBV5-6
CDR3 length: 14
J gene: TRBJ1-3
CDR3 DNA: TGTGCCAGCAGCAACCCCTCCGGGAGGTCCACCATATATTTT
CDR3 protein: CASSNPSGRSTIYF

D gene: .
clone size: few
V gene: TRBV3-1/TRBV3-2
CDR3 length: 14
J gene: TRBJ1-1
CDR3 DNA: TGTGCCAGCAGCATAAATGGCCGGGTCACTGAAGCTTTCTTT
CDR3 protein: CASSINGRVTEAFF

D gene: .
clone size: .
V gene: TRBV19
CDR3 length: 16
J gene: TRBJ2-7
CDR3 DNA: TGTGCCAGTAGTATACGTGCTGAGGAAGGCTCCTACGAGCAGTACTTC
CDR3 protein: CASSIRAEEGSYEQYF

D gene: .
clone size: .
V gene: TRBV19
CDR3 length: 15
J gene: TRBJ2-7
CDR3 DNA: TGTGCCAGTGCCGGTGGATTCGGGCCGGCCTACGAGCAGTACTTC
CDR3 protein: CASAGGFGPAYEQYF

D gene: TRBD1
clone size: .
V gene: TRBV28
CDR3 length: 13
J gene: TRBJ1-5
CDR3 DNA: TGTGCCAGCAGCCGGACAGGGGATCAGCCCCAGCATTTT
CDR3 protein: CASSRTGDQPQHF

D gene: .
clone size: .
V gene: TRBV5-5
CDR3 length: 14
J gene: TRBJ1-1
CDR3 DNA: TGTGCCAGCAGCTTGGGACAGGTAAACACTGAAGCTTTCTTT
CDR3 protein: CASSLGQVNTEAFF

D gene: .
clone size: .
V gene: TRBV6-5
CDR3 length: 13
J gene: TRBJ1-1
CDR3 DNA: TGTGCCAGCAGACCACAGGATTACACTGAAGCTTTCTTT
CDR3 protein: CASRPQDYTEAFF

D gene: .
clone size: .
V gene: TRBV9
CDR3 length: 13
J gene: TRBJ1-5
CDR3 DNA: TGTGCCAGCAGCGTAGACCCGGCCCAGCCCCAGCATTTT
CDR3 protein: CASSVDPAQPQHF

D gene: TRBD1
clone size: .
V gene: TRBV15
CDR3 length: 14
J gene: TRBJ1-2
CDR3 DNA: TGTGCCACCAGCAGAGATCCAGGGGGCGGTGGCTACACCTTC
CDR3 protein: CATSRDPGGGGYTF

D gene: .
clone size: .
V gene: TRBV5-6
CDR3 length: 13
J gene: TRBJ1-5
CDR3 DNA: TGTGCCAGCAGCTTGGGCGGAGGGCAGCCCCAGCATTTT
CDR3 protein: CASSLGGGQPQHF

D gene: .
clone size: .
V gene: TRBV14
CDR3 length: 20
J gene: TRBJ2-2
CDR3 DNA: TGTGCCAGCAGCCCCGAGGGGCTTTGGGGACATACTCCGAACACCGGGGAGCTGTTTTTT
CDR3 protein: CASSPEGLWGHTPNTGELFF

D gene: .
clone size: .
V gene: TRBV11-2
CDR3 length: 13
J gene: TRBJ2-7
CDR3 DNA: TGTGCCAGCAGCTTAATTGGGGGGTCCACGGCGTACTTC
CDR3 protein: CASSLIGGSTAYF

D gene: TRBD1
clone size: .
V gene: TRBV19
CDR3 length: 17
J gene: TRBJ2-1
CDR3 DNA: TGTGCCAGTAGGGGACAGGGGACGGGGGAGGTTTACGGTGAGCAGTTCTTC
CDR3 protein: CASRGQGTGEVYGEQFF

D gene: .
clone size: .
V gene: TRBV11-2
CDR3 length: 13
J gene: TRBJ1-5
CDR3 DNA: TGTGCCAGCAGCTTAGGAAGGGGGCAGCCCCAGCATTTT
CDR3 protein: CASSLGRGQPQHF

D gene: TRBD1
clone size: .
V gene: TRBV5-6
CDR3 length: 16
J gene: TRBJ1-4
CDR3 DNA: TGTGCCAGCAGCATCGGGACAGGGGGCCGAGGTGAAAAACTGTTTTTT
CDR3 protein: CASSIGTGGRGEKLFF

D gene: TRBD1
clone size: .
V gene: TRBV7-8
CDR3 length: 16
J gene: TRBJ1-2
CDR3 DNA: TGTGCCAGCAGCCCGACTCTCACGGGACAGGACTATGGCTACACCTTC
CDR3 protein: CASSPTLTGQDYGYTF

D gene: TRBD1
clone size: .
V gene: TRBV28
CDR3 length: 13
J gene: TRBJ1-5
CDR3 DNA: TGTGCCAACTCCAGGGGGCCACGTCAGCCCCAGCATTTT
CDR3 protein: CANSRGPRQPQHF

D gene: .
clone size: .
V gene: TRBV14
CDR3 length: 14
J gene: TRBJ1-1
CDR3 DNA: TGTGCCAGCAGCGTCGGGACCCTAGGCACTGAAGCTTTCTTT
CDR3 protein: CASSVGTLGTEAFF

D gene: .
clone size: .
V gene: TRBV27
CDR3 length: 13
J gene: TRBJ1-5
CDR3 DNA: TGTGCCACCAGCCTGAATAGCAATCAGCCCCAGCATTTT
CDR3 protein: CATSLNSNQPQHF

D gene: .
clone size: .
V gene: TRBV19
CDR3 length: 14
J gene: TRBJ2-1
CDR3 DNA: TGTGCCAGTAGTATACTGGACTCCTACAATGAGCAGTTCTTC
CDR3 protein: CASSILDSYNEQFF

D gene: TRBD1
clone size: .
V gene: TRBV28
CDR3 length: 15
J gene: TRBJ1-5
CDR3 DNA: TGTGCCAGCAGTGAATTGACAGGGGGCTTGGGGCCCCAGCATTTT
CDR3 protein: CASSELTGGLGPQHF

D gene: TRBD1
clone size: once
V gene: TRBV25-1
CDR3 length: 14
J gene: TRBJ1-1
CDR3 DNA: TGTGCCAGCAGGGGGACAGCTCGAAACACTGAAGCTTTCTTT
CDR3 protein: CASRGTARNTEAFF

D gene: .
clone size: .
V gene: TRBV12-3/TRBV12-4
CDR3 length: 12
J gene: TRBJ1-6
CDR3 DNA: TGTGCCAGCAGTTTTCACGAATCACCCCTCCACTTT
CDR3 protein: CASSFHESPLHF